This T cell receptor (beta chain) comes out of a study of T cell responses to AZD1222 COVID-19 vaccine. Study findings and constraints: Repertoire sampling happened only post peak T cell response. Donors, mostly white British, included more females; clonal diversity was possibly underestimated. Close to half of spike-specific TCRs reportedly recognize unmutated variant regions. Among those given AZD1222, only five or six were seropositive at baseline.

As concerns this clone: As yet, its antigen is unknown.

Sequencing was performed with immunoSEQ multiplex PCR; in TCRdb, only in-frame clones are kept and a portion is missing. This sample has 150,000 to 200,000 clones; around 90% occur once, and the top ten carry under 7.5%. The CDR3 runs 14 residues. This TCR was recovered from an adult in good health. This sequence joins TRBV21-1 and TRBJ2-5; the table's TRBD2 call for D was not verified on the DNA. TRBV21-1 is a known pseudogene. Source: peripheral blood, taken on day 0 of AZD1222 vaccination. The CDR3 DNA follows: TGTGCCAGCAGAACAGCGGGGTTCAGAGAGACCCAGTACTTC. Its protein product is CASRTAGFRETQYF.